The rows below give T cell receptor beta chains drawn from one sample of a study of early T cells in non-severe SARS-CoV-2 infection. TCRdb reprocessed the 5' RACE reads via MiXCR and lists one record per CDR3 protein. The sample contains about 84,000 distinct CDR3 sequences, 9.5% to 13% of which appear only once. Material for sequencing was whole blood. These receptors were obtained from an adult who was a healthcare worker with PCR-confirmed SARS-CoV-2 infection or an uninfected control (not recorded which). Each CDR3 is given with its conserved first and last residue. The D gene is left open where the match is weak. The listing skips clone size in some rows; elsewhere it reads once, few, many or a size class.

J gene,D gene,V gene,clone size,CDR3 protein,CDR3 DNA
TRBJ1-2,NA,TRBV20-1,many,CSARVQEGLGYTF,TGCAGTGCTAGAGTTCAGGAGGGGCTCGGCTACACCTTC
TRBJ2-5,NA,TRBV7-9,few,CASTYEGRETQYF,TGTGCCAGCACCTACGAGGGGAGGGAGACCCAGTACTTC
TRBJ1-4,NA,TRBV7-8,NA,CASSSRVNVGEKLFF,TGTGCCAGCAGCTCCCGGGTTAACGTAGGGGAAAAACTGTTTTTT
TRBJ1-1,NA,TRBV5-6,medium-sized,CASSLAWVGNTEAFF,TGTGCCAGCAGCTTGGCGTGGGTGGGGAACACTGAAGCTTTCTTT
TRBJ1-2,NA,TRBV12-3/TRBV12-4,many,CASSFLNNYGYTF,TGTGCCAGCAGTTTTCTGAATAACTATGGCTACACCTTC
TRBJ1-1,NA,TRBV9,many,CASSVGPRGEAFF,TGTGCCAGCAGCGTAGGCCCTAGGGGTGAAGCTTTCTTT
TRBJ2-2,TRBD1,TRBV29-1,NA,CSGGTGGFGELFF,TGCAGCGGTGGGACAGGGGGCTTCGGGGAGCTGTTTTTT
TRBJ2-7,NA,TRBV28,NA,CASMYREYEQYF,TGTGCCAGCATGTATCGGGAGTACGAGCAGTACTTC
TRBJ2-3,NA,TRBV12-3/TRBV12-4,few,CASSLRTDTQYF,TGTGCCAGCAGTTTACGCACAGATACGCAGTATTTT
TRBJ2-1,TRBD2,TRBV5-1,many,CASSSLGTTSGDWNEQFF,TGCGCCAGCAGCTCGTTAGGCACCACTAGCGGTGATTGGAATGAGCAGTTCTTC
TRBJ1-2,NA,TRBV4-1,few,CASSPPILPYGYTF,TGCGCCAGCAGCCCACCCATTTTGCCCTATGGCTACACCTTC
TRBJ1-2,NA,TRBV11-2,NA,CASSPSWGVRGYTF,TGTGCCAGCAGCCCGTCTTGGGGGGTGCGAGGCTACACCTTC
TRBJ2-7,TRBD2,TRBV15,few,CATSRAAGGPYEQYF,TGTGCCACCAGCAGAGCGGCGGGAGGGCCCTACGAGCAGTACTTC
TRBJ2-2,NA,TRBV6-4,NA,CASSDDSSGELFF,TGTGCCAGCAGTGACGATAGCTCCGGGGAGCTGTTTTTT
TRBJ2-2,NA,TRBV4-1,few,CASSQDRFQRELFF,TGCGCCAGCAGCCAAGATCGGTTTCAAAGGGAGCTGTTTTTT
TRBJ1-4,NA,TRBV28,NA,CASSSPSREKLFF,TGTGCCAGCAGTTCCCCGTCCCGTGAAAAACTGTTTTTT
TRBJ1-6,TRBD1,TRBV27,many,CASTIQGANSPLHF,TGTGCCAGCACCATTCAGGGGGCGAACTCACCCCTCCACTTT
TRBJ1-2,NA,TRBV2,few,CASKRESSGYTF,TGTGCCAGCAAGAGGGAGTCGAGTGGCTACACCTTC
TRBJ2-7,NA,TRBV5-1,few,CASSEQGTYEQYF,TGCGCCAGCAGCGAACAGGGAACATACGAGCAGTACTTC
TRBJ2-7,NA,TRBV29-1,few,CSVSDSGTSPYEQYF,TGCAGCGTCTCCGACTCCGGGACCTCCCCCTACGAGCAGTACTTC
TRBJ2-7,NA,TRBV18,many,CASSPLGTSSYEQYF,TGTGCCAGCTCACCCCTCGGGACAAGCTCCTACGAGCAGTACTTC
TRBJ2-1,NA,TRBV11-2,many,CASSLGRGEQFF,TGTGCCAGCAGCTTAGGTAGAGGTGAGCAGTTCTTC
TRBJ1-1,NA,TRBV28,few,CASSFRDTEAFF,TGTGCCAGCAGTTTCAGGGACACTGAAGCTTTCTTT
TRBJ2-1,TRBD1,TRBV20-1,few,CSARRAGTGGSYNEQFF,TGCAGTGCTAGGAGGGCTGGGACAGGGGGTTCCTACAATGAGCAGTTCTTC
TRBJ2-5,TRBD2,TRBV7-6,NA,CASSLAAGGTGTSYQETQYF,TGTGCCAGCAGCTTAGCAGCTGGGGGAACCGGGACTAGCTATCAAGAGACCCAGTACTTC
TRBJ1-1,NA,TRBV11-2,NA,CASSFRQDTEAFF,TGTGCCAGCAGCTTCCGTCAAGACACTGAAGCTTTCTTT
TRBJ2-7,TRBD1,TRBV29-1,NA,CSVVTGDEQYF,TGCAGCGTTGTCACAGGGGACGAGCAGTACTTC
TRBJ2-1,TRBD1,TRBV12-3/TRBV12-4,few,CASTRTGGGRNEQFF,TGTGCCAGCACCCGGACAGGAGGCGGGCGCAATGAGCAGTTCTTC